This T cell receptor (beta chain) was sequenced for a study of T cell changes during pregnancy in multiple sclerosis. This table comes from immunoSEQ multiplex PCR, and its TCRdb copy is limited to in-frame clones, with some not included. The sample has 40,000 to 55,000 clones, 80% to 95% seen once. Germline CDR1 and CDR2: MDHEN and SYDVKM. Trimming cost V 7 bases and J 2 bases; bases outside gene matches: 20. The CDR3 covers 19 residues. The clonotype originates from a female donor with multiple sclerosis, enrolled in a pregnancy study. Sequenced here: CD4+ T cells from peripheral blood mononuclear cells, sampled before pregnancy. J is TRBJ2-7 and V is TRBV28; TRBD1 agrees at 10 bases. As DNA, the CDR3 is TGTGCCAGCACCCGAACCTGGGACAGGGGCCCGCGAAGCCCCTACGAGCAGTACTTC. Protein sequence: CASTRTWDRGPRSPYEQYF.